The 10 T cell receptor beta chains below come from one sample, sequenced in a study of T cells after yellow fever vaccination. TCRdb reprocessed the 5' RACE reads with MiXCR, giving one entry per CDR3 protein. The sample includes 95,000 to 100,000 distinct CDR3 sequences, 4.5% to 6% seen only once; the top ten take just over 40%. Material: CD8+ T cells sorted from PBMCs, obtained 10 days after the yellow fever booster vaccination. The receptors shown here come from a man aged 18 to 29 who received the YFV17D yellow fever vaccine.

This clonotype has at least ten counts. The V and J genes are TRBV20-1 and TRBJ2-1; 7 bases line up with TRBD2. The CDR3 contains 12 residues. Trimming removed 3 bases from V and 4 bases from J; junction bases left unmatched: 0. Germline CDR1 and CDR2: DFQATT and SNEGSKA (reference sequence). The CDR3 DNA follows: TGCAGTGCTAGCGGGGGGTACAATGAGCAGTTCTTC. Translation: CSASGGYNEQFF.

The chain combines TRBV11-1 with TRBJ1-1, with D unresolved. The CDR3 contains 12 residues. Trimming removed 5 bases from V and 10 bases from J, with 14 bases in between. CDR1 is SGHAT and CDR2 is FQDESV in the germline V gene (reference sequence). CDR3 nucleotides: TGTGCCAGCAGCCCGCATGGGCCACCAGCTTTCTTT. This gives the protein CASSPHGPPAFF.

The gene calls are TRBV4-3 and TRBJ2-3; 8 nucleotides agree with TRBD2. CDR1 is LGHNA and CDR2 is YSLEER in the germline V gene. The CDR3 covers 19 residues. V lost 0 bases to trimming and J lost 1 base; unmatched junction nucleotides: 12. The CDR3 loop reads CASSQDVSGGQVGTDTQYF. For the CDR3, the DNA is TGCGCCAGCAGCCAAGATGTTTCGGGGGGGCAGGTCGGCACAGATACGCAGTATTTT.

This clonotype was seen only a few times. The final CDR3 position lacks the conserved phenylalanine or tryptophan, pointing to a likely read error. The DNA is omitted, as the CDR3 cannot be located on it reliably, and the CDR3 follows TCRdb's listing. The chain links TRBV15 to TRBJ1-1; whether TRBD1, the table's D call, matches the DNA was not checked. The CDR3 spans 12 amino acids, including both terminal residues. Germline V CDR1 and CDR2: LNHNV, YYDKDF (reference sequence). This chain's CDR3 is CATSRDGAQGIL.

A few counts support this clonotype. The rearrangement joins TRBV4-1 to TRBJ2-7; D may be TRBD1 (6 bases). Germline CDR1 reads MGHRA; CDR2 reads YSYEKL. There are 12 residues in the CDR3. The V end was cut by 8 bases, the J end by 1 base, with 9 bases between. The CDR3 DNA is TGCGCCAGCCGAGGACAGTCCTACGAGCAGTACTTC. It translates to CASRGQSYEQYF.

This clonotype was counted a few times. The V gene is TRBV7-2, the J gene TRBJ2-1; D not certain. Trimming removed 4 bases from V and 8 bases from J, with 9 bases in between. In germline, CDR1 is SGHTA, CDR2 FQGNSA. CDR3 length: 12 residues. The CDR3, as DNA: TGTGCCAGCAGCTCCTCTTCCCATGAGCAGTTCTTC. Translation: CASSSSSHEQFF.

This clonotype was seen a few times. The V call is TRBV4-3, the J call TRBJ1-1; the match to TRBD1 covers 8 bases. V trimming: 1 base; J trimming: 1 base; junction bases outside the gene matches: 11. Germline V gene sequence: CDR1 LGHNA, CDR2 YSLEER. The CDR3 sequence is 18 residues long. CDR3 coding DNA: TGCGCCAGCAGCCAAGCGATTTATTCAGGGGGCACGAACACTGAAGCTTTCTTT. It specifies CASSQAIYSGGTNTEAFF.

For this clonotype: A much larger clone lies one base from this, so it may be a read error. CDR3 DNA sequence: TGTGCCAGTGGAAGCGCGAACACCGGGGAGCTGATTTTT. Amino acid sequence: CASGSANTGELIF. The chain joins TRBV19 to TRBJ2-2, with D possibly TRBD2 on 5 matching bases. The CDR3 length is 13 residues. Germline V gives CDR1 LNHDA, CDR2 SQIVND (reference sequence).

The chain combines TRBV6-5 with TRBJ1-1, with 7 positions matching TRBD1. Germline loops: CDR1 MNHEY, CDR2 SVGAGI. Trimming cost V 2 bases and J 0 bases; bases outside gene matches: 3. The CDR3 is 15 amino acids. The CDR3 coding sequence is TGTGCCAGCAGTTACACCGGACAGGTGAACACTGAAGCTTTCTTT. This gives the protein CASSYTGQVNTEAFF.

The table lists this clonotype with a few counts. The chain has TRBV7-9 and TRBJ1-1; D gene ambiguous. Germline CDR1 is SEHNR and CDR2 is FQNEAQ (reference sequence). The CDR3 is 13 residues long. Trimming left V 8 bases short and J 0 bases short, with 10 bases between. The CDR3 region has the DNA TGTGCCAGCGGCGGACCGCTGAACACTGAAGCTTTCTTT. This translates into CASGGPLNTEAFF.